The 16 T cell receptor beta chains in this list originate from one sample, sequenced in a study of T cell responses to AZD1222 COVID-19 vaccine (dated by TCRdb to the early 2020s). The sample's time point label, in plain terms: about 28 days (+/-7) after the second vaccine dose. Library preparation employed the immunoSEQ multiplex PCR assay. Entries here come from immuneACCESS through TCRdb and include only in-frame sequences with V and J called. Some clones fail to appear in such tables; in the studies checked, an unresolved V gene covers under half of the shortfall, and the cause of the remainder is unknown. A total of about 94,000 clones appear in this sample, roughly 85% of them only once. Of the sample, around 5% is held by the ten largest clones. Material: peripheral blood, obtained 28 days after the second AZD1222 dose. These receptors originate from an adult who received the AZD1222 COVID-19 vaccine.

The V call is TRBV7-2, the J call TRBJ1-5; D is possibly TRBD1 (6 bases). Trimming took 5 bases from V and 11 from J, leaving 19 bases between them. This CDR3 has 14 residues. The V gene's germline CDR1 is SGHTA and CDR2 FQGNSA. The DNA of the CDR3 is TGTGCCAGCAGCCCGTACGGGGGCGGGGATGCCCAGCATTTT. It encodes CASSPYGGGDAQHF.

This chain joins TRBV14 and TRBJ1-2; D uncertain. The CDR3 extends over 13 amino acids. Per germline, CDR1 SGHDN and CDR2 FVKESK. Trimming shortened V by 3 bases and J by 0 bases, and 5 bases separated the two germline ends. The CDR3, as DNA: TGTGCCAGCAGCCAGGAAACTAACTATGGCTACACCTTC. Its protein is CASSQETNYGYTF.

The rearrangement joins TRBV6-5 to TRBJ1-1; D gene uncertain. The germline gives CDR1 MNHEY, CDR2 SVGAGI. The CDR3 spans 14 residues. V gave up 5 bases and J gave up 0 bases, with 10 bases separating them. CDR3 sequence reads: CASSPQALNTEAFF. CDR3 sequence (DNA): TGTGCCAGCAGTCCCCAGGCCCTGAACACTGAAGCTTTCTTT.

The CDR3 DNA follows: TGTGCCAGCAGCTTCGACAGGGGTGGCACTGAAGCTTTCTTT. This gives the protein CASSFDRGGTEAFF. The J gene is TRBJ1-1, the V gene TRBV11-2; 8 nucleotides agree with TRBD1. The CDR3 has 14 residues. The junction had 4 bases not matched to a gene; V was cut back by 3 bases and J by 4 bases. Germline V gene sequence: CDR1 SGHAT, CDR2 FQNNGV.

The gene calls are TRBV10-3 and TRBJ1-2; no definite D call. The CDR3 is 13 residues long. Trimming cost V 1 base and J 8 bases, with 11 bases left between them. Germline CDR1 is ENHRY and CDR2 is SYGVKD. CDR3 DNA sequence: TGTGCCATCAGTGAGTGGGGAATTCGGGGCTACACCTTC. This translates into CAISEWGIRGYTF.

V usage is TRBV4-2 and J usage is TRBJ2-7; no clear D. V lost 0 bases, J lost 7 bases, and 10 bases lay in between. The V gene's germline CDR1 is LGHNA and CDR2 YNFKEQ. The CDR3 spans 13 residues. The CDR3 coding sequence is TGTGCCAGCAGCCAAGACAAGGGTTGGGAGCAGTACTTC. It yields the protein CASSQDKGWEQYF.

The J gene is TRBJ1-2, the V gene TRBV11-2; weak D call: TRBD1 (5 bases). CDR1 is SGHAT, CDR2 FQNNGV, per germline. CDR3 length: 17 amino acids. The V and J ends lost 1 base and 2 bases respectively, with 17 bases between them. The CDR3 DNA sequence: TGTGCCAGCAGCTTAGGGCCTCCTTGGGGGGGAAACTATGGCTACACCTTC. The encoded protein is CASSLGPPWGGNYGYTF.

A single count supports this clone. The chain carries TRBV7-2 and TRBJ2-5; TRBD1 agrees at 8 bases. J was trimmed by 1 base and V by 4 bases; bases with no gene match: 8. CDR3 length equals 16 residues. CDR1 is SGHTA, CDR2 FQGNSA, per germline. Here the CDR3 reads CASSSEPTGVQETQYF. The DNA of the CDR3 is TGTGCCAGCAGCTCCGAGCCGACAGGGGTCCAAGAGACCCAGTACTTC.

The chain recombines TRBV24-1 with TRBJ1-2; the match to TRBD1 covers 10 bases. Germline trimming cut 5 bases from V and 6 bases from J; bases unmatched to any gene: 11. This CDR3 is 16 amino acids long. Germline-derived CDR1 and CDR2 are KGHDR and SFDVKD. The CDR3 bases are TGTGCCACCAGTGTCACGACAGGGGGCAGGAAAGATGGCTACACCTTC. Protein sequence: CATSVTTGGRKDGYTF.

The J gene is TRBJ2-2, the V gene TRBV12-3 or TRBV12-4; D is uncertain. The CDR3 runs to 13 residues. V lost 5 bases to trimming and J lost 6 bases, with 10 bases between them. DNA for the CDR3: TGTGCCAGCAGTACAAAATACGCCGGGGAGCTGTTTTTT. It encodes CASSTKYAGELFF.

As DNA, the CDR3 is TGTGCCAGCAGACCAGGACAGGGGAACACTGAAGCTTTCTTT. Its translation is CASRPGQGNTEAFF. J is TRBJ1-1 and V is TRBV6-4; 8 nucleotides align to TRBD1. CDR1 is MRHNA, CDR2 SNTAGT, per germline. V was pared by 6 bases and J by 1 base, with 4 bases of the junction left unmatched. This CDR3 has 14 amino acids.

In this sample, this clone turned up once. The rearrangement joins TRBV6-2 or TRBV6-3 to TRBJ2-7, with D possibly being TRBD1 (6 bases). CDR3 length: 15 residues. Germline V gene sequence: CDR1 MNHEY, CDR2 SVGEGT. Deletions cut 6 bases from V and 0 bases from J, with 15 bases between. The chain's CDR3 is CASSPGQRFSYEQYF. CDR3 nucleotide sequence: TGTGCCAGCAGCCCCGGACAGCGTTTCTCCTACGAGCAGTACTTC.

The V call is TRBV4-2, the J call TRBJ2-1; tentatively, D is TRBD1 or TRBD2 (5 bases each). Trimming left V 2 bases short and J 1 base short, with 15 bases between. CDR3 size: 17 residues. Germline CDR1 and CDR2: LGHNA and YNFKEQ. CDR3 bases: TGTGCCAGCAGCCAATACGGCGCCGGGGCTTCCTACAATGAGCAGTTCTTC. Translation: CASSQYGAGASYNEQFF.

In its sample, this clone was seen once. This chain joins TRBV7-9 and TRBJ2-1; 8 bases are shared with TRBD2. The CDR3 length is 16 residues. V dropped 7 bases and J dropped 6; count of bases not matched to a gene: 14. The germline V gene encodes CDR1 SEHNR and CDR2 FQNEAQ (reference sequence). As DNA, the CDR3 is TGTGCCAGCACGGGGCAAGCGGGAGTAACCCTCAATGAGCAGTTCTTC. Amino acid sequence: CASTGQAGVTLNEQFF. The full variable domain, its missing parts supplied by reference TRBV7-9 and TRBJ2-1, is DTGVSQNPRHKITKRGQNVTFRCDPISEHNRLYWYRQTLGQGPEFLTYFQNEAQLEKSRLLSDRFSAERPKGSFSTLEIQRTEQGDSAMYLCASTGQAGVTLNEQFFGPGTRLTVL.

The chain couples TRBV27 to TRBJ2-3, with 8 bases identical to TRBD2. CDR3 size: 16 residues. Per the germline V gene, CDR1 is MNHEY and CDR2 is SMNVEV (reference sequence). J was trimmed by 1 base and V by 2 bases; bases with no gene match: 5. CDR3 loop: CASSLSSSGGTDTQYF. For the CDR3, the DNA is TGTGCCAGCAGTTTAAGTAGTAGCGGGGGCACAGATACGCAGTATTTT.

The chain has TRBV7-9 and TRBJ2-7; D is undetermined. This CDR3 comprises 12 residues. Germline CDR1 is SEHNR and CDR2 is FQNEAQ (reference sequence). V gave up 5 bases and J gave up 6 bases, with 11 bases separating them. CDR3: CASSLDPGEQYF. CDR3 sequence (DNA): TGTGCCAGCAGCCTCGACCCAGGCGAGCAGTACTTC.